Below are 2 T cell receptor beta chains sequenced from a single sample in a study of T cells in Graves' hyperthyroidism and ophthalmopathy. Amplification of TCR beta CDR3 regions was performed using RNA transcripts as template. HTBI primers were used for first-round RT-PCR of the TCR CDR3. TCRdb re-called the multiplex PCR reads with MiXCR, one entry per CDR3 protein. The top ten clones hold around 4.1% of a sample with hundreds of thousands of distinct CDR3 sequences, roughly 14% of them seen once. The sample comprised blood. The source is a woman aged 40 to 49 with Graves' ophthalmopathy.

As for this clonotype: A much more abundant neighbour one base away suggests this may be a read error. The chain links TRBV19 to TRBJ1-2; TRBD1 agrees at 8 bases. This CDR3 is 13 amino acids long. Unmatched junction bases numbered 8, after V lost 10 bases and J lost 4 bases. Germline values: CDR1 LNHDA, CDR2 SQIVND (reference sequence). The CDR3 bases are TGTGCCACCGGACAGGGCTTGTGCTATGGCTACACCTTC. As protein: CATGQGLCYGYTF.

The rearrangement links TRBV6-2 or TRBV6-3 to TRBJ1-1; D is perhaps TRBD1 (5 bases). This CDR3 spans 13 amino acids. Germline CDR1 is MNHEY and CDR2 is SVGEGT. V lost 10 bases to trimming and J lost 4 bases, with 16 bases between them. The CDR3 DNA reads TGTGCCACCCGACCGGGGACGTTCACTGAAGCTTTCTTT. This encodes CATRPGTFTEAFF.